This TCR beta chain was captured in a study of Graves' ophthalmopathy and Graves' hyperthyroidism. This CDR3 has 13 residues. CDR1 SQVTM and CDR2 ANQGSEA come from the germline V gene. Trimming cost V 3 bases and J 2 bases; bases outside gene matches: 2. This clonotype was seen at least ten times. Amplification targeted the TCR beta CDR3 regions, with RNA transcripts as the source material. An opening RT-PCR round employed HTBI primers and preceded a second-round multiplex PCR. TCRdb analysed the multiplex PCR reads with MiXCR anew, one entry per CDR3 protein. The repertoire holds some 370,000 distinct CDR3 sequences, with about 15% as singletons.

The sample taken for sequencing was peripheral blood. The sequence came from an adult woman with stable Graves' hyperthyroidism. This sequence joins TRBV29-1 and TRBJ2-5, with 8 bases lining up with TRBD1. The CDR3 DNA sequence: TGCAGCGTTGACTGGACAGGGCAAGAGACCCAGTACTTC. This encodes CSVDWTGQETQYF.